The present TCR beta chain was sequenced within a study of blood T cell repertoires in COVID-19. Whole-study context: The study drew acute and convalescent COVID-19 samples from the United States, Italy and Spain. PBMCs, B-cell-depleted T cells, or T cells provided the cDNA or gDNA that made up the material.

CDR3 length: 13 amino acids. V was shortened by 3 bases and J by 1 base, with 6 bases between the two germline ends. Germline CDR1 is LNHDA and CDR2 is SQIVND (reference sequence). As for this clone: In the same sample, other DNA sequences code for this CDR3.

Methods used by the authors: Estimation of nucleated cell counts was performed using reference gene primer amplification. Clones were read by immunoSEQ multiplex PCR, and TCRdb kept only the in-frame ones, dropping some. The V and J calls and the clone size are those of that table, but D and trimming were determined from the DNA. The table records a few hundred thousand clones, over 75% of them present only once. This rearrangement joins TRBV19 to TRBJ1-1, with unresolved D. This sequence was found in a human donor in a cohort sampled during active COVID-19. The sequencing sample was made of peripheral blood. The CDR3 region is CASSISQNTEAFF. CDR3 in DNA: TGTGCCAGTAGTATTAGTCAGAACACTGAAGCTTTCTTT.